This is a list of T cell receptor beta chains from one sample in a study of cytomegalovirus exposure and HLA in healthy donors. The assay was immunoSEQ multiplex PCR, and TCRdb's table has in-frame clones only and misses some. The repertoire shows approximately 190,000 clones; the top ten hold about 0.74%. Sequencing used PBMCs. The receptors were gathered from a boy under 18 in good health and CMV-seronegative. The CDR3 runs from the conserved cysteine through the conserved F or W. The order of the fields is V gene, D gene, J gene, CDR3 DNA, CDR3 protein. A D gene is named only where the DNA matches it firmly.

>TRBV4-1|TRBD2|TRBJ2-1
TGCGCCAGCAGCCAAGGGCTTATACTTAGCGGGGGCCTCTACAATGAGCAGTTCTTC
CASSQGLILSGGLYNEQFF
>TRBV10-3|NA|TRBJ2-3
TGTGCCATCAGTGAGTTCAGGGCGGATACGCAGTATTTT
CAISEFRADTQYF
>TRBV18|TRBD2|TRBJ2-5
TGTGCCAGCTCACCGTTTGGGGGGGGACCTCAAGAGACCCAGTACTTC
CASSPFGGGPQETQYF
>TRBV29-1|TRBD1|TRBJ2-5
TGCAGCGTTGGTGACAGGGGAGAGACCCAGTACTTC
CSVGDRGETQYF
>TRBV5-1|TRBD2|TRBJ2-5
TGCGCCAGCAGTTACCGGACTAGCGGGGCACAAGAGACCCAGTACTTC
CASSYRTSGAQETQYF
>TRBV7-9|NA|TRBJ2-7
TGTGCCAGCAGTGTCCACTACGAGCAGTACTTC
CASSVHYEQYF
>TRBV9|TRBD1|TRBJ2-7
TGTGCCAGCAGCGGGGGACAGGGGGATCGCGAGCAGTACTTC
CASSGGQGDREQYF
>TRBV28|TRBD1|TRBJ1-6
TGTGCCAGCACACAGGGGGTCCATAATTCACCCCTCCACTTT
CASTQGVHNSPLHF
>TRBV9|TRBD2|TRBJ2-7
TGTGCCAGCAGCAAAGCCGGGACTAGCGGATACGAGCAGTACTTC
CASSKAGTSGYEQYF
>TRBV5-1|TRBD1|TRBJ1-2
TGCGCCAGCAGCCGGGACAGGGCGATCTATGGCTACACCTTC
CASSRDRAIYGYTF
>TRBV5-1|TRBD2|TRBJ2-1
TGCGCCAGCACCATCTCGGGGGGGTCCTACAATGAGCAGTTCTTC
CASTISGGSYNEQFF
>TRBV7-8|TRBD1|TRBJ2-2
TGTGCCAGCAGCCCGAGGAGAACAGGGGGCGCAGTCACCGGGGAGCTGTTTTTT
CASSPRRTGGAVTGELFF
>TRBV14|NA|TRBJ2-1
TGTGCCAGCAGCCACCAGGGTACCTACAATGAGCAGTTCTTC
CASSHQGTYNEQFF
>TRBV6-6|TRBD2|TRBJ2-7
TGTGCCAGCAGTACCGGGACTAGCGGAGCCTACGAGCAGTACTTC
CASSTGTSGAYEQYF
>TRBV30|NA|TRBJ1-3
TGTGCCTGGAGTCCTGGACTGAACTCTGGAAACACCATATATTTT
CAWSPGLNSGNTIYF
>TRBV11-1|TRBD1|TRBJ1-2
TGTGCCAGCAGCTCGCAGCAAACAGGGGTTGAAGGCTACACCTTC
CASSSQQTGVEGYTF
>TRBV7-8|TRBD1|TRBJ2-1
TGTGCCAGCAGCTTCGACAGGGGACAGCAGTTCTTC
CASSFDRGQQFF
>TRBV5-1|NA|TRBJ1-3
TGCGCCAGCAATCAAAACACCATATATTTT
CASNQNTIYF
>TRBV28|NA|TRBJ1-2
TGTGCCAGCAGTTTGGCCGGGACAACGACGGATGGCTACACCTTC
CASSLAGTTTDGYTF
>TRBV4-3|NA|TRBJ2-7
TGCGCCAGCAGCCAGGGCCTCTTTCCGTCTGTTTATTCCTACGAGCAGTACTTC
CASSQGLFPSVYSYEQYF
>TRBV4-1|NA|TRBJ2-2
TGCGCCAGCAGCTTCCGGGATACGGCCAGTACCGGGGAGCTGTTTTTT
CASSFRDTASTGELFF
>TRBV11-2|NA|TRBJ1-2
TGTGCCAGCAGCTTTACGAACCGGGATTTATATGGCTACACCTTC
CASSFTNRDLYGYTF
>TRBV4-3|NA|TRBJ2-1
TGCGCCAGCAGCCAGGGTTCCAGCAGGGGAGTCATGGACAATGAGCAGTTCTTC
CASSQGSSRGVMDNEQFF
>TRBV19|NA|TRBJ1-2
TGTGCCAGTAGTTCGACAGTAAGGCTTGCCGGCTACACCTTC
CASSSTVRLAGYTF